This T cell receptor beta chain comes out of a study of T cell changes during pregnancy in multiple sclerosis. Generated by immunoSEQ multiplex PCR, the TCRdb table keeps only in-frame clones and is missing some. This table has about 67,000 clones, roughly 92% appearing once. Germline values: CDR1 SGHVS, CDR2 FNYEAQ. The CDR3 covers 14 residues. The V gene end was trimmed by 3 bases and the J gene end by 5 bases; junction bases not matched to a gene: 5. The sequencing here drew on peripheral blood, taken in the first trimester of pregnancy. The chain links TRBV7-6 to TRBJ2-3; TRBD1 agrees at 7 bases. This clonotype was sampled from a female donor in good health, enrolled as a control in a pregnancy study. CDR3 bases: TGTGCCAGCAGCTTCGGACAGGATCAAGATACGCAGTATTTT. Translated, it gives CASSFGQDQDTQYF.